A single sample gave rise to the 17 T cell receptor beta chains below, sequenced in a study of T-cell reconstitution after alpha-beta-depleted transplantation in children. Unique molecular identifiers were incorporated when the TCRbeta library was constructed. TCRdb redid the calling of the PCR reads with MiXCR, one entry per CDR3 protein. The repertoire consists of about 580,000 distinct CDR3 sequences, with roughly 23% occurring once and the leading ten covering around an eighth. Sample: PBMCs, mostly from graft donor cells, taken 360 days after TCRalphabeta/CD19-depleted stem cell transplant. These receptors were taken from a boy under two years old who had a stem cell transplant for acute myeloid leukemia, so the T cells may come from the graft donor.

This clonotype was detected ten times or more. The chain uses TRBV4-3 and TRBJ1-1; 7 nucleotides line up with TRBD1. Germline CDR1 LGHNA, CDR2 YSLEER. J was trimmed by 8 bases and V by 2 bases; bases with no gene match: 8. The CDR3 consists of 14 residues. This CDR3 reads CASSQQIRDSEAFF. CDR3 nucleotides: TGCGCCAGCAGCCAACAGATCCGGGACAGCGAAGCTTTCTTT.

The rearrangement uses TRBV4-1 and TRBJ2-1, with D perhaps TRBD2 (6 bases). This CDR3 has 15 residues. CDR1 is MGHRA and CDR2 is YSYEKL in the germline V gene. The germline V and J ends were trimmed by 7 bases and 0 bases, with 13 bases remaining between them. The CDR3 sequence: CASTHGTVSYNEQFF. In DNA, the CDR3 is TGCGCCAGCACACACGGGACTGTCTCCTACAATGAGCAGTTCTTC.

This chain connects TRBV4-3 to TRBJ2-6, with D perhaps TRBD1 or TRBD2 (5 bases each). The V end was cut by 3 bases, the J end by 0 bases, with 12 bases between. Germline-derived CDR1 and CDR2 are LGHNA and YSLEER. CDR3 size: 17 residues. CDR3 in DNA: TGCGCCAGCAGCCAGGGGACCTCCGTCTCTGGGGCCAACGTCCTGACTTTC. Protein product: CASSQGTSVSGANVLTF.

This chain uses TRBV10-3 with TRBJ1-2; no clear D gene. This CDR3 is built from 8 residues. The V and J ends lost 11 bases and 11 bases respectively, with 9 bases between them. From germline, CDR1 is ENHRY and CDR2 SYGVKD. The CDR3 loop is CAEALYTF. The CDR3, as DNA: TGTGCCGAAGCCCTATACACCTTC.

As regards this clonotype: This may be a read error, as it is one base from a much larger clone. CDR3 sequence reads: CSARDAAGGSPLHF. CDR3 in DNA: TGCAGTGCTAGAGATGCGGCGGGGGGTTCACCCCTCCACTTT. The chain carries TRBV20-1 and TRBJ1-6, with a tentative D call TRBD1 (5 bases). The length of the CDR3 is 14 residues. From germline, CDR1 is DFQATT and CDR2 SNEGSKA (reference sequence). V shed 0 bases and J shed 9 bases, with 12 bases lying between them.

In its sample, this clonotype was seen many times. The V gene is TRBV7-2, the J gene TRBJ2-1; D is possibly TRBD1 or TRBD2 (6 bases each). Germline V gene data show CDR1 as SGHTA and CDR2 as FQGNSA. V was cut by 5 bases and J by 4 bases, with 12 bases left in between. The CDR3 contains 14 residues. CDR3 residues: CASSTGTGYNEQFF. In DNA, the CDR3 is TGTGCCAGCAGCACAGGGACTGGATACAATGAGCAGTTCTTC.

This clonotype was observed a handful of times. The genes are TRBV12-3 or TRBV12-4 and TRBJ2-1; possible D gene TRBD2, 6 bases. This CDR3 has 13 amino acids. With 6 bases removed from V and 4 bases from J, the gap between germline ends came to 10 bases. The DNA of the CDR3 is TGTGCCAGCAGACCGGGACTTTACAATGAGCAGTTCTTC. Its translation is CASRPGLYNEQFF.

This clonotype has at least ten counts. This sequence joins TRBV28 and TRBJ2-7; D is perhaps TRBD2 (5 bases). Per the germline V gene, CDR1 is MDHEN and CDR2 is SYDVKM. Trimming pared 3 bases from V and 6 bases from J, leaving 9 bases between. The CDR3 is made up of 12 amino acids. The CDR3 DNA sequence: TGTGCCAGCAGTTTTCCCCGGGGCGAGCAGTACGTC. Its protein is CASSFPRGEQYV.

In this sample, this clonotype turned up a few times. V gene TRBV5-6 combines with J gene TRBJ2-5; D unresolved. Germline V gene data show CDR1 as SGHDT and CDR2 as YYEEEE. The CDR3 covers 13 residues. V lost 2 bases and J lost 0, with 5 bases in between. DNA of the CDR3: TGTGCCAGCAGCTTTGACTACCAAGAGACCCAGTACTTC. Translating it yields CASSFDYQETQYF.

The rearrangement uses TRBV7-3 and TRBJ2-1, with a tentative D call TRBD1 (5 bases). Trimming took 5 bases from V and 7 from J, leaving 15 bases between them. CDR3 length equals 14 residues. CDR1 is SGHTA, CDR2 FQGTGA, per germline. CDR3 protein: CASSLEGARNEQFF. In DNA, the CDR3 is TGTGCCAGCAGCCTAGAAGGGGCAAGGAATGAGCAGTTCTTC.

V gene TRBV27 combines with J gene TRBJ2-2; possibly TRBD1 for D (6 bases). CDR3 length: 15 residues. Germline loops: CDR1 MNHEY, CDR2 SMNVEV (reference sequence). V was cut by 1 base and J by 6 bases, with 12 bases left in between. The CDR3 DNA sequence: TGTGCCAGCAGTTTATTCCAGGGGTGGGCCGGGGAGCTGTTTTTT. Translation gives CASSLFQGWAGELFF.

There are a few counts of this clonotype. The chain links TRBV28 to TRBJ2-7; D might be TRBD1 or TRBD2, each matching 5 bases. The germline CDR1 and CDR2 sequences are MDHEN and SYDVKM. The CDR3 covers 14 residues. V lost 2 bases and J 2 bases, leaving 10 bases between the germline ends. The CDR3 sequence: CASSLQGDTYEQYV. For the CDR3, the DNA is TGTGCCAGCAGTTTACAGGGAGACACCTACGAGCAGTACGTC.

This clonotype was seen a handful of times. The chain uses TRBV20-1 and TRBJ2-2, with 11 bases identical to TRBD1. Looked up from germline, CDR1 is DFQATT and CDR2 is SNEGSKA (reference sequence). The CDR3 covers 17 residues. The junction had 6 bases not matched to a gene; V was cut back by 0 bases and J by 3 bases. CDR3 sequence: CSARDAGTGGYTGELFF. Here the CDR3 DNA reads TGCAGTGCTAGAGATGCCGGGACAGGGGGATACACCGGGGAGCTGTTTTTT.

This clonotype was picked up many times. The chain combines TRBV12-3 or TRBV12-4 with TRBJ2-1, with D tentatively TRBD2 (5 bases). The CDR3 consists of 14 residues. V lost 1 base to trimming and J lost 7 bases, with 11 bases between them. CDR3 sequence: CASSLELSGNEQFF. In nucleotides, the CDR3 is TGTGCCAGCAGTTTAGAGTTGTCGGGAAATGAGCAGTTCTTC.

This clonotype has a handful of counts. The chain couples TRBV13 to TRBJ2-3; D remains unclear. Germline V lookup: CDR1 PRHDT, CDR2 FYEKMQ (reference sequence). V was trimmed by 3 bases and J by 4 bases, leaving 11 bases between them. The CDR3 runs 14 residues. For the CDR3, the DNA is TGTGCCAGCAGCTTTAGAGGACGGTCAGATACGCAGTATTTT. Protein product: CASSFRGRSDTQYF.

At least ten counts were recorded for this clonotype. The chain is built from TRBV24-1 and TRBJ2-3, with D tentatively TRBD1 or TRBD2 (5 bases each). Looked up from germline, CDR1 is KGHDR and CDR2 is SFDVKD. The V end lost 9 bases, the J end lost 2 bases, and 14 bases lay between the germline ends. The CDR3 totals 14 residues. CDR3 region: CATQRRDPTDTQYF. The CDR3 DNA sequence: TGTGCCACCCAGCGCAGGGACCCCACAGATACGCAGTATTTT.

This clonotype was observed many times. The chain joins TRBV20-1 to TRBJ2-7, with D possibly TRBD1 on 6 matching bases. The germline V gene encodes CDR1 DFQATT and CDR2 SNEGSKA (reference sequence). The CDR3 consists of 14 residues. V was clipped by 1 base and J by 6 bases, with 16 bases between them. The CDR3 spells CSARGTQGFPEQYV. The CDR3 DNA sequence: TGCAGTGCTAGAGGTACACAGGGATTCCCCGAGCAGTACGTC.